What follows is one T cell receptor beta chain and its context. Its target antigen remains unknown. Base-call qualities are not available, and no considerably larger clone is one nucleotide away. This sample was included in a study of cytomegalovirus exposure and HLA in healthy donors (dated by TCRdb to between 2016 and 2019). At the level of the whole study: In an earlier analysis of roughly 500 of the donors, around 290 Gb of sequence data and 90 million to 120 million unique TCR beta sequences from about 190 million T cells were reported. An early release covering about 600 HLA-typed donors comprised around 300 gigabases of sequencing data and tens of millions of unique TCR sequences. Of the approximately 400 genotyped donors, approximately 82% fell in the genetic ancestry cluster associated with self-reported Caucasian donors. The study aimed to test whether cataloging public T cell receptors could reveal signatures of past pathogen exposure. The study profiled the T cell repertoires of 500 to 800 subjects by immunosequencing and related them to cytomegalovirus serostatus. Along with the approximately 670-subject first cohort, a separate validation cohort of 120 different subjects was used. To predict cytomegalovirus infection status, the study brought together high-throughput TCR immunosequencing, statistical association of individual TCRs with disease status, and machine learning. In a later analysis, previously published TCR beta repertoires from roughly 710 donors were re-analyzed and high-resolution HLA genotyping was added so that TCR occurrence patterns could be studied. Rather than using new phenotypic data, the later analysis identified candidate immune exposures from TCR beta sequences and from how often those sequences occurred across donors. An earlier analysis of some 600 of the donors applied high-throughput TCR beta sequencing to assess whether each TCR beta V gene segment acted as functional or pseudogenic. Donor age, sex, ethnicity and CMV serostatus were compiled alongside the repertoire data. A later genetic analysis used genome-wide SNP genotypes for about 60% of the roughly 670 donors, treating that subset as a discovery cohort. All discovery cohort repertoires had been generated using a single sequencing platform. Class I and class II HLA loci were covered by the typing at four-digit resolution. Typing coverage differed by locus: A, B, C, DRB1 and DQB1 were typed in roughly 629-630 donors, DQA1 in 522, DPA1 in 606, and DPB1 in approximately 450. Roughly 5 DR-DQ haplotypes were treated as single units for association and clustering because of strong linkage in the cohort. Among 350 to 400 genotyped donors of the cohort, an average of 235,054 unique TCR beta nucleotide sequences were sequenced per donor, 15% to 20% of them non-productive.

From cysteine to phenylalanine, the CDR3 is 15 amino acids long. Just CDR3 DNA is preserved here, 45 bases in frame from base 1. For this chain, trimming is 2 bases at the V end and 0 bases at the J end, and the number of junction bases without a gene match is 1. Via the germline V gene, CDR1 is SGHTA and CDR2 FQGNSA. The method behind the library was the immunoSEQ multiplex PCR assay. The multiplex PCR relied on a mix of 60 forward primers for TCR Vbeta segments and 13 reverse primers for TCR Jbeta segments. A multiplex PCR assay on genomic DNA amplified the CDR3 region of rearranged TCR beta genes. Amplified TCR beta libraries were sequenced as 87-base-pair reads on the Illumina HiSeq System. The authors' pipeline ran thus. A later analysis tallied tens of millions of unique TCR beta chains across the 600 to 700 repertoires, and about 12 million of those chains were shared by two or more donors. Raw reads were error-corrected and collapsed into unique sequences by a nearest-neighbor algorithm in which closely related sequences were merged to remove PCR and sequencing errors. CDR3 sequences were aligned to IMGT reference sequences to assign V, D and J gene segments. For a sequence to be retained, at least a six-nucleotide match to both a V gene segment and a J gene segment was required. A rearrangement counted as productive if the CDR3 had no stop codons and remained in frame with V and J, and every other rearrangement counted as non-productive. Following IMGT convention, CDR3 was defined as the stretch from the second conserved V-encoded cysteine up to the conserved J-encoded phenylalanine. In an earlier analysis of just under 600 of the donors, sequences lacking an unambiguous match to a single V gene segment were excluded. An earlier analysis of a few hundred of the donors classified V segments as functional when productive rearrangements were above 56.7% and as segregating when the standard deviation between donors was above 5%. A statistical classification framework was built to diagnose cytomegalovirus status from the catalog of TCR beta chain sequences. V and J gene assignment, in a later analysis, came from comparing TCR nucleotide sequences with IMGT/GENE-DB human TR gene sequences. Using the TCRdist pipeline, a later analysis assigned CDR3 sequences along with most-parsimonious VDJ recombination scenarios. In a later analysis, each TCR beta chain was defined by its CDR3 amino acid sequence together with its V-gene family, and reads without a unique V-gene family were excluded. To address suspected cross-contamination and a sequencing artifact, a later analysis removed around 590 highly shared, low-generation-probability nucleotide sequences. In a later analysis, a clonal expansion index was calculated for each public chain from normalized within-repertoire ranks of inferred template counts. A later analysis computed generation probabilities with a VDJ recombination model fitted to out-of-frame rearrangements, and checked the results against IGoR. A later analysis scored TCR-TCR, TCR-HLA and TCR-CMV co-occurrence with hypergeometric tests, applying a repertoire-size bias correction to TCR pairs. In a later analysis, false discovery rates were estimated by permuting HLA or CMV assignments 20 times. In a later analysis, co-occurring TCRs were grouped with DBSCAN, and TCRdist sequence similarity was added when clustering was performed within HLA-allele-positive subsets. For co-occurrence clustering, repertoires with fewer than 30,000 or more than 120,000 public chains were excluded, along with 4 to 6 repertoires with anomalous nucleotide sharing. TCRdb carries this immuneACCESS record with in-frame sequences only. Its versions omit some clonotypes, under half of them owing to an unresolved V gene in the studies checked, with the rest unexplained. V and J calls and clone size are given by that table; D and trimming were obtained from the DNA. In all, the sample holds about 89,000 clones, and 85% of those were seen once. Together, the top ten hold 7.4% of the sample.

In total, roughly 710 healthy bone marrow donors made up the cohort. At the time of sampling, every cohort member was nominally healthy, though immune exposures that went unrecorded were likely present. The donor tested CMV seropositive and was one of the 289 seropositive cohort members. Each donor provided a peripheral blood sample, and peripheral blood mononuclear cells were used for TCR beta sequencing. Genomic DNA was extracted from the blood cell samples with the Qiagen DNeasy Blood Extraction Kit. Results the study describes overall, beyond this receptor: According to a later genetic analysis, donors in an Asian-associated ancestry cluster had fewer N-insertions in productive TCRs than the roughly 700-donor mean. The authors suggested that the approach could potentially be extended to other disease states and immunological phenotypes. While some public TCRs were present in many individuals, most TCR sequences turned up only very rarely across donors. The classifier was reported to diagnose cytomegalovirus status with high specificity and sensitivity in both the original and validation cohorts. A later analysis found that HLA-associated TCR beta chains were more clonally expanded and had lower generation probabilities than equally common non-associated chains. In the study, approximately 160 TCR beta chains were listed as associated with cytomegalovirus. This cohort had only TCR beta chains sequenced, and the lack of alpha or paired-chain data limited which features could be detected. At a false discovery rate of 0.05, a later analysis linked roughly 17,000 TCR beta sequences to specific HLA alleles. The sequencing pipeline was judged likely to have produced a cluster of highly shared sequence variants as a technical artifact. An earlier analysis of approximately 570 of the donors showed that most TCR beta V segments appeared in productive rearrangements either about 87% or about 30% of the time, which broadly matched IMGT annotations. Because the 87-base-pair reads could not distinguish some IMGT-functional V segments, including TRBV6-2 and TRBV6-3, those segments were excluded. For the cohort, immune exposure information was limited to CMV serostatus. Because counts were too low, 15 to 20 rarely observed V segments, including chromosome 9 orphons, were excluded from the earlier analysis of 587 of the donors. HLA typing was unavailable for some donors at each locus, so association tests used only the typed subset. In a later analysis, most CMV-associated TCR beta chains were found to appear HLA-restricted, with HLA associations seemingly driven largely by CMV exposure. A further reported finding was that TCR beta sequences accurately predicted the HLA-A and HLA-B alleles for most subjects in the first cohort. A later analysis found that TCR association rates varied across HLA loci, with DRB1 alleles showing the most associated TCRs and HLA-C alleles the fewest. Linkage disequilibrium might explain the correlated functional status among segregating V segments, but an unknown experimental factor could not be ruled out. A later analysis reported that several top co-occurrence clusters appeared linked to parvovirus B19, influenza, CMV and Epstein-Barr virus. When HLA alleles, especially DR and DQ, strongly co-occurred, attributing TCR associations to individual alleles was difficult. Sequencing depth was assumed to be roughly uniform across donors in the presence/absence analyses, though that assumption may not hold. In a later genetic analysis, a missense DCLRE1C variant was associated with V-gene and J-gene trimming of TCR beta chains, and the association was replicated in an independent cohort. In vitro tests confirmed that a few of the cytomegalovirus-associated TCR beta chains recognize cytomegalovirus antigens.

This clonotype was obtained from a man aged 35 to 55 in good health and CMV-seropositive. The specimen was PBMCs. This chain joins TRBV7-2 to TRBJ1-3, with 7 central nucleotides matching TRBD1. The nucleotide sequence reads TGTGCCAGCAGCTTAAGACAGGGCTCTGGAAACACCATATATTTT. Its translation is CASSLRQGSGNTIYF.